In this sample, the clone carrying this T cell receptor (beta chain) turned up once. Reverse transcription of roughly 0.45 to 1 ug RNA was performed with random hexamers. Each CDR3 protein gets one entry after TCRdb re-called the immunoSEQ multiplex PCR reads with MiXCR. The repertoire holds about 66,000 distinct CDR3 sequences, about 94% seen once, with 0.56% in the top ten. The data derive from a study of CD8 T cells in Susac syndrome. The V and J ends lost 1 base and 1 base, in that order; junction bases with no gene match: 3. Germline-derived CDR1 and CDR2 are KGHDR and SFDVKD. The CDR3 loop spans 16 amino acids.

The chain has TRBV24-1 and TRBJ2-1; TRBD2 matches at 7 bases. The receptor's source is a human donor with multiple sclerosis. The sample was CD8+ T cells from PBMCs. The CDR3 DNA follows: TGTGCCACCAGTGATTTCGGCGGGAGTTCCTACAATGAGCAGTTCTTC. This codes for CATSDFGGSSYNEQFF.